These T cell receptor beta chains were read from a single sample in a study of spatial heterogeneity in lung cancer. TCRdb recomputed calls from the 5' RACE reads with MiXCR, one row per CDR3 protein. The data hold 20,000 to 25,000 distinct CDR3 sequences, with around 4.3% observed a single time. The specimen comprised PBMCs, sampled at surgery. The receptors derive from a male donor with early-stage non-small cell lung cancer. Each CDR3 is given without its conserved first and last residue.

TRBJ1-1	TRBV5-1	10	ASSPGGTEAF
TRBJ1-2	TRBV6-5	13	ASSPSPGVPYGYT
TRBJ2-3	TRBV20-1	12	SAPREGPTDTQY
TRBJ2-3	TRBV27	15	ASSLSPVARGVDTQY
TRBJ2-7	TRBV20-1	12	SANDRGPAYEQY
TRBJ2-3	TRBV6-5	14	ASTPLAGEGTDTQY
TRBJ1-1	TRBV12-3/TRBV12-4	13	ASSFGGEMNTEAF
TRBJ2-5	TRBV6-5	14	ASSGDGTGHQETQY
TRBJ2-3	TRBV20-1	11	SARQGFTDTQY
TRBJ2-4	TRBV4-1	12	ASSQGRGEDIQY
TRBJ1-1	TRBV7-2	12	ASRYGTVNTEAF